This T cell receptor (beta chain) is from a study of shared clonotypes between healthy human individuals. Clones were sequenced by immunoSEQ multiplex PCR, and TCRdb holds only the in-frame ones, with some missing. The data contain roughly 2.1 million clones, 85% to 95% of them singletons. As for this clone: Its antigen is currently unknown. The same CDR3 arises from other DNA sequences in this sample as well.

Study-wide results and caveats: Larger estimated richness was generally seen in naive subsets than in memory subsets. Clonotype sharing among donors likely depends on sequencing depth.

CD45RO negativity and positive selection for CCR7 defined naive CD8 cells, a population that excluded terminally differentiated effector memory CD45RA+ cells. The ends were cut back, 1 base at V and 0 bases at J, with 7 bases in the middle. The V gene's germline CDR1 is SEHNR and CDR2 FQNEAQ (reference sequence). The CDR3 loop spans 14 amino acids. This rearrangement joins TRBV7-9 to TRBJ2-7; TRBD1 is a possible D gene (5 bases). The TCR originated in a man aged 18-30 years in good health. Some clones in this sample may be carry-over from other donors' samples. The sequenced sample was naive CD8+ T cells from PBMCs. The CDR3 DNA reads TGTGCCAGCAGCTTAGGGACAAGCTCCTACGAGCAGTACTTC. Its protein product is CASSLGTSSYEQYF.